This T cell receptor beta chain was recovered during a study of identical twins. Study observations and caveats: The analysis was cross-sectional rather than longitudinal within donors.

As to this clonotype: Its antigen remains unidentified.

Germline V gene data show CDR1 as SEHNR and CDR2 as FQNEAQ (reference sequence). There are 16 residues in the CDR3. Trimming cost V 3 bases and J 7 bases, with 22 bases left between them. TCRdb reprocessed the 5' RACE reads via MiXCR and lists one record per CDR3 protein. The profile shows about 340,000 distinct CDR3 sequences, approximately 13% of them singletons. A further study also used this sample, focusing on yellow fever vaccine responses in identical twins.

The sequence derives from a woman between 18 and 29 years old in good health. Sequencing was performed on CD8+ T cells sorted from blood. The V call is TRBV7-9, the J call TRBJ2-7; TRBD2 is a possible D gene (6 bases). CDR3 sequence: CASSFPTARGNEEQYF. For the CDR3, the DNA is TGTGCCAGCAGCTTCCCCACAGCCCGGGGGAACGAGGAGCAGTACTTC. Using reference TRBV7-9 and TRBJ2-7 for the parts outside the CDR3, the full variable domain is DTGVSQNPRHKITKRGQNVTFRCDPISEHNRLYWYRQTLGQGPEFLTYFQNEAQLEKSRLLSDRFSAERPKGSFSTLEIQRTEQGDSAMYLCASSFPTARGNEEQYFGPGTRLTVT.